A selection of T cell receptor beta chains follows, all from one sample in a study of blood T cell repertoires in COVID-19. The method was immunoSEQ multiplex PCR; TCRdb's version includes in-frame clones alone and lacks a portion of them. Of just under 350,000 clones in the sample, about 83% are singletons; the top ten hold 2.5% to 3%. Input material: peripheral blood. The source is a young man with active or convalescent COVID-19. The CDR3 runs from the conserved cysteine through the conserved F or W. Each record gives: V gene, D gene, CDR3 length, J gene, CDR3 protein, CDR3 DNA. D genes are given only for firm matches.

TRBV14	.	11	TRBJ1-1	CASSQVGSAFF	TGTGCCAGCAGCCAAGTTGGCAGTGCTTTCTTT
TRBV27	TRBD2	14	TRBJ2-7	CASSLRLAHDEQYF	TGTGCCAGCAGTTTAAGACTAGCGCACGACGAGCAGTACTTC
TRBV15	.	17	TRBJ1-5	CATSRGPGGRVNQPQHF	TGTGCCACCAGCAGGGGACCCGGGGGGCGAGTCAATCAGCCCCAGCATTTT
TRBV27	.	15	TRBJ2-7	CASSRTAGPSYEQYF	TGTGCCAGCAGCCGAACGGCGGGACCCTCCTACGAGCAGTACTTC
TRBV19	.	14	TRBJ1-1	CASSRVREDTEAFF	TGTGCCAGTAGTCGCGTCAGGGAGGACACTGAAGCTTTCTTT
TRBV28	.	12	TRBJ2-7	CASSWESYEQYF	TGTGCCAGCAGTTGGGAGTCCTACGAGCAGTACTTC
TRBV19	.	16	TRBJ2-2	CASNREEAARPGELFF	TGTGCCAGTAATAGGGAGGAGGCTGCCCGACCCGGGGAGCTATTTTTT
TRBV30	TRBD2	12	TRBJ2-1	CASRPGGPEQFF	TGTGCCTCCCGTCCGGGGGGGCCGGAGCAGTTCTTC
TRBV3-1/TRBV3-2	TRBD1	15	TRBJ2-5	CASSRTGQREETQYF	TGTGCCAGCAGCCGTACGGGACAGCGAGAAGAGACCCAGTACTTC
TRBV5-1	TRBD2	13	TRBJ2-3	CASSRGGGDTQYF	TGCGCCAGCAGCAGAGGCGGGGGAGATACGCAGTATTTT
TRBV6-6	.	13	TRBJ2-7	CASSPRQSYEQYF	TGTGCCAGCAGTCCCCGACAGTCCTACGAGCAGTACTTC
TRBV4-3	.	14	TRBJ2-2	CASRRGGLGGELFF	TGCGCCAGCAGAAGGGGGGGCCTGGGCGGGGAGCTGTTTTTT
TRBV29-1	.	13	TRBJ1-1	CSVKWGGNTEAFF	TGCAGCGTTAAATGGGGAGGAAACACTGAAGCTTTCTTT
TRBV28	.	17	TRBJ1-5	CASSLTWAGRSNQPQHF	TGTGCCAGCAGTTTAACTTGGGCAGGCCGTAGCAATCAGCCCCAGCATTTT